This T cell receptor (beta chain) was identified during a study of CD8+ T cells in alopecia areata. About the research overall: Twice daily, treated patients received 5 to 10 mg of oral tofacitinib.

In each case, RNA was isolated and then reverse transcribed into cDNA as the sequencing template. Clones were sequenced by immunoSEQ multiplex PCR, and TCRdb holds only the in-frame ones, with some missing. The table lists about 160,000 clones, 50% to 70% of them singletons, with 0.7% to 1% in the top ten. The CDR3 sequence is 16 residues long. V was cut by 7 bases and J by 0 bases, with 17 bases left in between. Germline V gene lookup returns CDR1 MNHEY and CDR2 SMNVEV (reference sequence). Treatment reported: oral pan-JAK inhibitor, 5-10 mg twice daily. In alopecia areata patients, both lesional scalp punch biopsies and peripheral blood were collected. The study's findings and limits: Sequence data from scalp samples additionally include resident alphabeta T cells of normal skin.

This clone was found a few times. Its target is not known. Source: CD4+ T cells sorted from blood, taken at week 4, from a patient treated with tofacitinib. V gene TRBV27 combines with J gene TRBJ2-3, with a tentative D call TRBD2 (6 bases). The receptor comes from a human donor with alopecia areata. The CDR3 reads CASIPPGGVSTDTQYF. CDR3 nucleotide sequence: TGTGCCAGCATCCCCCCGGGCGGGGTAAGCACAGATACGCAGTATTTT.